Listed below are T cell receptor beta chains from one sample, sequenced in a study of PD-L1 blockade in urothelial cancer. The table came from immunoSEQ multiplex PCR; TCRdb's copy has only in-frame clones and leaves some out. The profile shows 85,000 to 100,000 clones, around nine tenths of them singletons. This specimen consisted of PBMCs, obtained around atezolizumab (anti-PD-L1) treatment. These receptors were collected from a man aged 60 to 75 with urothelial cancer. CDR3s include the opening cysteine and the closing phenylalanine or tryptophan. The D gene is left open where the match is weak. A row's size may be missing; if present it is once, few, many or a size class.

D gene	CDR3 length	J gene	V gene	clone size	CDR3 DNA	CDR3 protein
TRBD2	17	TRBJ2-3	TRBV5-4	NA	TGTGCCAGCAGCTCTTATTTACTAGCGGGAGAGACAGATACGCAGTATTTT	CASSSYLLAGETDTQYF
TRBD1	15	TRBJ1-1	TRBV7-9	NA	TGTGCCAGCAGATTCGGGACAGGGGTGAACACTGAAGCTTTCTTT	CASRFGTGVNTEAFF
NA	13	TRBJ2-7	TRBV18	NA	TGTGCCAGCTCACCACCAACAGCCTACGAGCAGTACTTC	CASSPPTAYEQYF
NA	15	TRBJ2-3	TRBV5-1	NA	TGCGCCAGCAGCTTAGCGGGTGCTAGCACAGATACGCAGTATTTT	CASSLAGASTDTQYF
TRBD2	17	TRBJ2-3	TRBV5-1	NA	TGCGCCAGCAGCTTGGAGGTAGCGGGGGGGCACACAGATACGCAGTATTTT	CASSLEVAGGHTDTQYF
TRBD2	17	TRBJ2-3	TRBV11-3	NA	TGTGCCAGCAGCTTACTCTCGGGACTAGCACCGACAGATACGCAGTATTTT	CASSLLSGLAPTDTQYF
TRBD2	16	TRBJ2-1	TRBV18	once	TGTGCCAGCTCACCACTCAGCGGGGGGGAAGGCAATGAGCAGTTCTTC	CASSPLSGGEGNEQFF
TRBD1	18	TRBJ2-7	TRBV5-1	NA	TGCGCCAGCAGTTCACCCTCACCCGGACAGGGGGTCCGCTACGAGCAGTACTTC	CASSSPSPGQGVRYEQYF
TRBD1	15	TRBJ2-7	TRBV6-1	NA	TGTGCCAGCAGTGAAGCCCCGGGACAGTCCAACGAGCAGTACTTC	CASSEAPGQSNEQYF
NA	14	TRBJ1-1	TRBV14	NA	TGTGCCAGAACGGGGACTTCAAGTGGGGTTGAAGCTTTCTTT	CARTGTSSGVEAFF
TRBD2	17	TRBJ2-3	TRBV10-3	NA	TGTGCCATCAGTGATCCGGGACTAGCGGGAGGGACAGATACGCAGTATTTT	CAISDPGLAGGTDTQYF
TRBD1	13	TRBJ2-7	TRBV7-2	NA	TGTGCCAGCAGCGCGGACAGGGGCCTCGAGCAGTACTTC	CASSADRGLEQYF
NA	15	TRBJ2-6	TRBV10-3	NA	TGTGCCACGACGCCACAGACCTCTGGGGCCAACGTCCTGACTTTC	CATTPQTSGANVLTF
TRBD1	16	TRBJ1-1	TRBV6-5	NA	TGTGCCAGCAGTTACCCTCAGGGGGCCGGGGGCACTGAAGCTTTCTTT	CASSYPQGAGGTEAFF
TRBD1	16	TRBJ2-3	TRBV5-6	NA	TGTGCCAGCAGCTTTCCCAGGGGGTACGGCACAGATACGCAGTATTTT	CASSFPRGYGTDTQYF
NA	13	TRBJ2-5	TRBV6-1	NA	TGTGCCAGCAAGGTGTTGGCGGCAGAGACCCAGTACTTC	CASKVLAAETQYF
NA	15	TRBJ2-7	TRBV5-1	few	TGCGCCAGCAGCTGGGGGACACCCAGCTCCTACGAGCAGTACTTC	CASSWGTPSSYEQYF
NA	16	TRBJ1-1	TRBV4-1	NA	TGCGCCAGCAGCCAAAAATCCGGGACACCTAACACTGAAGCTTTCTTT	CASSQKSGTPNTEAFF
NA	14	TRBJ2-6	TRBV27	NA	TGTGCCAGCAGTTTGCGGAGGGAGGCCAACGTCCTGACTTTC	CASSLRREANVLTF
NA	12	TRBJ1-2	TRBV9	NA	TGTGCCAGCAGCCGACAGAACTATGGCTACACCTTC	CASSRQNYGYTF
TRBD2	17	TRBJ2-1	TRBV6-1	NA	TGTGCCAGCAGTGAAGCGGAGGTAGCGGGAGGTCTGAATGAGCAGTTCTTC	CASSEAEVAGGLNEQFF
NA	14	TRBJ1-2	TRBV6-5	NA	TGTGCCAGCAGAGTTAGCAGGGATTCTAGGGGCTACACCTTC	CASRVSRDSRGYTF
NA	13	TRBJ2-7	TRBV4-2	NA	TGTGCCAGCAGCCAGGGGGGTTCCTACGAGCAGTACTTC	CASSQGGSYEQYF
TRBD2	13	TRBJ2-1	TRBV6-6	NA	TGTGCCAGCAGTTCCTCAAGCGGGGGTGAGCAGTTCTTC	CASSSSSGGEQFF
NA	11	TRBJ2-5	TRBV2	NA	TGTGCCAGCAGTGAACCGCGAAACCAGTACTTC	CASSEPRNQYF
NA	16	TRBJ2-3	TRBV7-3	NA	TGTGCCAGCAGCTTAACGCTATCCTCGGACACAAATACGCAGTATTTT	CASSLTLSSDTNTQYF
NA	12	TRBJ1-1	TRBV19	NA	TGTGCCAGCGGACAGCTTAACACTGAAGCTTTCTTT	CASGQLNTEAFF
TRBD2	16	TRBJ2-7	TRBV7-9	NA	TGTGCCAGCAGCCTCCTTCGGGGGGGAGGGGCCTACGAGCAGTACTTC	CASSLLRGGGAYEQYF
NA	14	TRBJ1-6	TRBV11-2	once	TGTGCCAGCAGCTCCTCAGGGACTGCTTCACCCCTCCACTTT	CASSSSGTASPLHF
TRBD1	15	TRBJ1-5	TRBV28	few	TGTGCCAGCAGTTCAGACAGGGTGGGCAATCAGCCCCAGCATTTT	CASSSDRVGNQPQHF
NA	15	TRBJ1-2	TRBV30	NA	TGTGCCTGGAGCCCGGGGAGGCCGCCTAACTATGGCTACACCTTC	CAWSPGRPPNYGYTF
TRBD2	16	TRBJ2-3	TRBV28	once	TGTGCCAGCAGTTTGACTAGCGGGGGGCCGATGGATACGCAGTATTTT	CASSLTSGGPMDTQYF
NA	14	TRBJ2-7	TRBV7-2	NA	TGTGCCAGCAGCTTAGACAGGGTAATCGTCGAGCAGTACTTC	CASSLDRVIVEQYF
NA	12	TRBJ2-2	TRBV6-5	NA	TGTGCCAGCCGGGGTCTTCCGGGGGAGCTGTTTTTT	CASRGLPGELFF
NA	11	TRBJ2-1	TRBV19	NA	TGTGCCAGCGGGGGGCACAATGAGCAGTTCTTC	CASGGHNEQFF
NA	14	TRBJ1-5	TRBV2	NA	TGTGCCAGCAGTGAAAATGGCCTTCTTCAGCCCCAGCATTTT	CASSENGLLQPQHF